These T cell receptor beta chains were read from a single sample in a study of graft-versus-host responses after intestinal transplantation. Assay used: immunoSEQ multiplex PCR; TCRdb lists only in-frame clones, some missing. The table has approximately 99,000 clones, roughly 91% seen once. Their target antigens are unknown. This sample comprised unstimulated CD4+ T cells sorted from spleen or lymph node cells, obtained before transplant. These receptors were taken from a human donor who was the organ donor for an intestinal transplant. Each CDR3 is given with its conserved first and last residue. Fields, in order: D gene, clone size, V gene, J gene, CDR3 protein, CDR3 DNA. The D gene is left open where the match is weak. A row's size may be missing; if present it is once, few, many or a size class.

D: .
size: once
V: TRBV4-1
J: TRBJ2-2
CDR3: CASSPPRGTGELFF
DNA: TGCGCCAGCAGCCCCCCCCGGGGAACCGGGGAGCTGTTTTTT

D: TRBD1
size: .
V: TRBV7-2
J: TRBJ2-7
CDR3: CASSLTRGQGAHEQYF
DNA: TGTGCCAGCAGCTTAACACGGGGACAGGGGGCCCACGAGCAGTACTTC

D: .
size: .
V: TRBV28
J: TRBJ1-1
CDR3: CASSSGRGLNTEAFF
DNA: TGTGCCAGCAGCTCGGGACGGGGGTTGAACACTGAAGCTTTCTTT

D: TRBD1
size: few
V: TRBV5-4
J: TRBJ2-7
CDR3: CASSLDGPGQILF
DNA: TGTGCCAGCAGCTTGGATGGTCCGGGACAGATCCTCTTC

D: .
size: .
V: TRBV25-1
J: TRBJ1-4
CDR3: CASSSTATNEKLFF
DNA: TGTGCCAGCTCCTCGACAGCAACTAATGAAAAACTGTTTTTT

D: .
size: .
V: TRBV5-1
J: TRBJ2-7
CDR3: CASSLGGPSEQYF
DNA: TGCGCCAGCAGCTTGGGGGGGCCTAGCGAGCAGTACTTC

D: TRBD1
size: .
V: TRBV4-1
J: TRBJ1-2
CDR3: CASSPRTGPNYGYTF
DNA: TGCGCCAGCAGCCCTCGGACAGGACCTAACTATGGCTACACCTTC

D: .
size: .
V: TRBV11-2
J: TRBJ1-2
CDR3: CASRPSAAGANYGYTF
DNA: TGTGCCAGCAGACCTTCGGCGGCGGGGGCGAACTATGGCTACACCTTC

D: TRBD1
size: .
V: TRBV6-1
J: TRBJ1-5
CDR3: CASSWDRGNQPQHF
DNA: TGTGCCAGCAGCTGGGACAGGGGGAATCAGCCCCAGCATTTT

D: TRBD2
size: .
V: TRBV5-1
J: TRBJ2-5
CDR3: CASSSLQRGGRETQYF
DNA: TGCGCCAGCAGCTCCCTTCAGCGGGGGGGCCGGGAGACCCAGTACTTC

D: .
size: .
V: TRBV9
J: TRBJ1-4
CDR3: CASSGPNEKLFF
DNA: TGTGCCAGCAGCGGGCCGAATGAAAAACTGTTTTTT

D: TRBD1
size: .
V: TRBV10-3
J: TRBJ2-1
CDR3: CAISGQGRIYNEQFF
DNA: TGTGCCATCAGTGGACAGGGTCGAATCTACAATGAGCAGTTCTTC

D: .
size: .
V: TRBV28
J: TRBJ2-1
CDR3: CASTTPLNNEQFF
DNA: TGTGCCAGCACCACTCCCCTCAACAATGAGCAGTTCTTC

D: TRBD1
size: once
V: TRBV18
J: TRBJ2-7
CDR3: CASSAGTGAFPYEQYF
DNA: TGTGCCAGCTCAGCAGGGACAGGGGCATTCCCCTACGAGCAGTACTTC

D: TRBD1
size: .
V: TRBV5-1
J: TRBJ2-3
CDR3: CASSLQGRLTDTQYF
DNA: TGCGCCAGCAGCTTACAGGGGCGTTTGACAGATACGCAGTATTTT

D: .
size: .
V: TRBV7-2
J: TRBJ1-6
CDR3: CASSLEAYNSPLHF
DNA: TGTGCCAGCAGCCTGGAGGCATATAATTCACCCCTCCACTTT